The 25 T cell receptor beta chains listed next were all sequenced from one sample in a study of T cell responses to AZD1222 COVID-19 vaccine. Method: immunoSEQ multiplex PCR; TCRdb's copy keeps in-frame clones and lacks some. The data show 75,000 to 85,000 clones, with approximately 87% seen just once and around 1.4% held by the top ten. Specimen: peripheral blood, collected 28 days after the second AZD1222 dose. All receptors come from an adult who received the AZD1222 COVID-19 vaccine.

The sample holds a few counts of this clone. This chain uses TRBV5-8 with TRBJ1-1; TRBD1 matches at 7 bases. The V segment lost 0 bases and the J segment 7 bases; nucleotides outside the gene matches: 3. The CDR3 extends over 13 amino acids. In germline, CDR1 is SGHTS, CDR2 YDEGEE. CDR3: CASSLGQGDEAFF. CDR3 nucleotides: TGTGCCAGCAGCTTGGGGCAGGGGGATGAAGCTTTCTTT.

For the CDR3, the DNA is TGTGCCAGCACCCCAAGGCCGAGCACTGAAGCTTTCTTT. Its protein product is CASTPRPSTEAFF. The gene calls are TRBV21-1 and TRBJ1-1. TRBV21-1 is a pseudogene. The CDR3 runs 13 residues.

This clone was picked up a small number of times. J is TRBJ1-5 and V is TRBV11-2; TRBD1 is a possible D gene (5 bases). Germline values: CDR1 SGHAT, CDR2 FQNNGV. The CDR3 contains 13 residues. With 3 bases removed from V and 7 bases from J, the gap between germline ends came to 10 bases. DNA of the CDR3: TGTGCCAGCAGCTTGAGGTCAGGGCAGCCCCAGCATTTT. Amino acid sequence: CASSLRSGQPQHF.

This chain links TRBV4-1 with TRBJ2-3; TRBD1 might be the D (6 bases). This CDR3 comprises 15 residues. Germline V gene lookup returns CDR1 MGHRA and CDR2 YSYEKL. Trimming left V 4 bases short and J 0 bases short, with 11 bases between. This chain's CDR3 is CASSRGQGSTDTQYF. In DNA form, the CDR3 reads TGCGCCAGCAGCCGGGGGCAGGGAAGCACAGATACGCAGTATTTT.

V is TRBV5-6 and J is TRBJ2-5; TRBD1 agrees at 9 bases. The CDR3 runs to 14 residues. V was clipped by 1 base and J by 6 bases; unmatched bases: 4. Germline CDR1 and CDR2: SGHDT and YYEEEE. This CDR3 is CASSLTGGEKTQYF. CDR3 nucleotides: TGTGCCAGCAGCTTGACAGGGGGCGAAAAGACCCAGTACTTC.

The rearrangement uses TRBV6-2 or TRBV6-3 and TRBJ1-4; the match to TRBD1 covers 10 bases. Germline loops: CDR1 MNHEY, CDR2 SVGEGT. The CDR3 runs to 16 residues. V trimming: 2 bases; J trimming: 8 bases; junction bases outside the gene matches: 8. The CDR3, as DNA: TGTGCCAGCAGTTACCGACCGGGACAGGGGCGGGAAAAACTGTTTTTT. Translated: CASSYRPGQGREKLFF.

This chain joins TRBV5-1 and TRBJ2-2, with D possibly matching TRBD1 (6 bases). The CDR3 is 13 residues long. Trimming took off 3 bases at V and 4 bases at J, with 7 bases between the two ends. Germline lookup yields CDR1 SGHRS and CDR2 YFSETQ. CDR3 sequence reads: CASSWTVTGELFF. CDR3 nucleotide sequence: TGCGCCAGCAGCTGGACAGTCACCGGGGAGCTGTTTTTT.

The table lists this clone with a few counts. The chain couples TRBV2 to TRBJ1-1; no definite D call. The CDR3 covers 17 residues. The V end was cut by 2 bases, the J end by 3 bases, with 19 bases between. Germline V lookup: CDR1 SNHLY, CDR2 FYNNEI. This chain's CDR3 is CASSENIQTGGDTEAFF. CDR3 nucleotide sequence: TGTGCCAGCAGTGAAAATATCCAGACGGGAGGTGACACTGAAGCTTTCTTT.

The rearrangement links TRBV2 to TRBJ1-5; D is possibly TRBD1 (6 bases). Trimming pared 7 bases from V and 5 bases from J, leaving 9 bases between. Germline V gene lookup returns CDR1 SNHLY and CDR2 FYNNEI. The CDR3 extends over 12 amino acids. Here the CDR3 reads CASNRVDQPQHF. The CDR3 DNA follows: TGTGCCAGCAACAGGGTGGATCAGCCCCAGCATTTT.

The CDR3 nucleotides are TGTGCCAGCGGCAGGGATGCGGGTTCACCCCTCCACTTT. Its protein is CASGRDAGSPLHF. The chain uses TRBV6-4 and TRBJ1-6, with D maybe TRBD1 (5 bases). In germline, CDR1 is MRHNA, CDR2 SNTAGT. The CDR3 has 13 residues. V was clipped by 8 bases and J by 9 bases, with 14 bases between them.

This clone was detected once. The V and J genes are TRBV4-1 and TRBJ2-5; TRBD2 aligns across 16 bases. V shed 6 bases and J 5 bases; nucleotides not matched to a gene: 12. Germline V gives CDR1 MGHRA, CDR2 YSYEKL. CDR3 length equals 18 residues. CDR3: CASSTPGTSGGVGETQYF. The CDR3 nucleotides are TGCGCCAGCAGTACCCCCGGGACTAGCGGGGGGGTGGGCGAGACCCAGTACTTC.

CDR3 sequence (DNA): TGTGCCAGCAGCCAGAGGGCTAGCGGGGGGGTAACCTACGAGCAGTACTTC. This sequence encodes CASSQRASGGVTYEQYF. The J gene is TRBJ2-7, the V gene TRBV7-2; 12 nucleotides align to TRBD2. CDR1 and CDR2 (germline): SGHTA, FQGNSA. With 5 bases clipped from V and 2 bases from J, the junction kept 10 bases outside the gene matches. This CDR3 has 17 residues.

This rearrangement joins TRBV19 to TRBJ2-2; 12 bases are shared with TRBD2. Germline V gene lookup returns CDR1 LNHDA and CDR2 SQIVND (reference sequence). The CDR3 runs to 16 residues. J lost 9 bases, V lost 7 bases, and 12 bases had no gene match. The CDR3 bases are TGTGCCAGTAACTCCTGGACTAGCGGGGAGAGCCGGGAGCTGTTTTTT. This codes for CASNSWTSGESRELFF. The entire variable domain, with the rest obtained from reference TRBV19 and TRBJ2-2, is as follows: DGGITQSPKYLFRKEGQNVTLSCEQNLNHDAMYWYRQDPGQGLRLIYYSQIVNDFQKGDIAEGYSVSREKKESFPLTVTSAQKNPTAFYLCASNSWTSGESRELFFGEGSRLTVL.

The CDR3 sequence is CASTYGTGAGYGYTF. The CDR3 DNA sequence: TGTGCCAGCACCTACGGGACAGGGGCCGGCTATGGCTACACCTTC. V is TRBV7-9 and J is TRBJ1-2, with 10 bases lining up with TRBD1. Germline V gives CDR1 SEHNR, CDR2 FQNEAQ (reference sequence). This CDR3 spans 15 amino acids. J gave up 4 bases and V 7 bases, and 9 bases lay outside the gene matches.

The chain combines TRBV3-1 (or the pseudogene TRBV3-2) with TRBJ2-2; D is ambiguous. The CDR3 is 14 amino acids. Trimming removed 8 bases at V and 1 base at J, with 11 bases between. The germline V gene encodes CDR1 LGHDT and CDR2 YNNKEL (reference sequence). For the CDR3, the DNA is TGTGCCAGCCTTGGGCACCGGAACACCGGGGAGCTGTTTTTT. Translated, it gives CASLGHRNTGELFF.

The chain carries TRBV28 and TRBJ2-7; D perhaps matches TRBD2 (6 bases). Trimming removed 1 base at V and 10 bases at J, with 11 bases between. The germline gives CDR1 MDHEN, CDR2 SYDVKM. This CDR3 has 12 amino acids. DNA for the CDR3: TGTGCCAGCAGTTTATATGCGGGGTACCAGTACTTC. It specifies CASSLYAGYQYF. Variable domain in full (rest from reference TRBV28 and TRBJ2-7): DVKVTQSSRYLVKRTGEKVFLECVQDMDHENMFWYRQDPGLGLRLIYFSYDVKMKEKGDIPEGYSVSREKKERFSLILESASTNQTSMYLCASSLYAGYQYFGPGTRLTVT.

This CDR3 is CASSLSTADTQYF. As DNA, the CDR3 is TGTGCCAGCAGTTTATCGACAGCAGATACGCAGTATTTT. The J gene is TRBJ2-3, the V gene TRBV12-3 or TRBV12-4; possibly TRBD1 for D (5 bases). V dropped 2 bases and J dropped 4 bases, with 7 bases sitting between them. This CDR3 region has 13 residues.

This clone occurred a few times. At one end, the junction sequence differs from germline, possibly due to a read error. The chain couples TRBV6-2 or TRBV6-3 to TRBJ2-2; TRBD2 is a possible D gene (6 bases). The length of the CDR3 is 11 residues. Germline V lookup: CDR1 MNHEY, CDR2 SVGEGT. As DNA, the CDR3 is TGTGCCAGCAGTTCCTCAAGGGAGGTGTTTTTT. It yields the protein CASSSSREVFF.

The chain joins TRBV6-1 to TRBJ1-5; tentatively, D is TRBD1 (6 bases). V shed 3 bases and J shed 0 bases, with 12 bases lying between them. The V gene's germline CDR1 is MNHNS and CDR2 SASEGT. The CDR3 is 16 amino acids. CDR3 nucleotide sequence: TGTGCCAGCAGTGACTTGGGACACTTTAGCAATCAGCCCCAGCATTTT. Residues: CASSDLGHFSNQPQHF.

The rearrangement uses TRBV6-6 and TRBJ1-1; 10 bases fit TRBD1. The V gene end was trimmed by 6 bases and the J gene end by 4 bases; junction bases not matched to a gene: 5. The CDR3 is 14 amino acids. Germline CDR1 and CDR2: MNHNY and SVGAGI (reference sequence). The chain's CDR3 is CASRSGQGSTEAFF. CDR3 DNA sequence: TGTGCCAGCAGGTCGGGACAGGGGTCCACTGAAGCTTTCTTT.

The CDR3 sequence is CASSSNRDRGSYEQYF. Written as DNA, the CDR3 is TGTGCCAGCAGTTCTAACCGGGACAGGGGCTCCTACGAGCAGTACTTC. The chain couples TRBV5-4 to TRBJ2-7, with 10 positions matching TRBD1. The CDR3 has 16 amino acids. After removal of 5 bases from V and 0 bases from J, the junction contained 8 bases not matched to a gene. Germline V gene lookup returns CDR1 SGHNT and CDR2 YYREEE (reference sequence).

The chain carries TRBV7-8 and TRBJ2-3; D may match TRBD1 or TRBD2 (5 bases each). Germline V gene lookup returns CDR1 SGHVS and CDR2 FQNEAQ. V lost 2 bases and J lost 0, with 18 bases in between. The CDR3 runs to 18 residues. The CDR3 protein is CASSLRERGVVSTDTQYF. The CDR3 DNA reads TGTGCCAGCAGCTTACGAGAAAGGGGAGTGGTTAGCACAGATACGCAGTATTTT.

This chain links TRBV5-5 with TRBJ2-2, with D possibly matching TRBD1 (6 bases). Trimming took off 4 bases at V and 7 bases at J, with 11 bases between the two ends. The CDR3 has 13 residues. Germline lookup yields CDR1 SGHKS and CDR2 YYEKEE (reference sequence). DNA of the CDR3: TGTGCCAGCAGCCCAGGGGTTCTCGGGGAGCTGTTTTTT. Its translation: CASSPGVLGELFF. Together with reference TRBV5-5 and TRBJ2-2, the CDR3 gives the full variable domain: DAGVTQSPTHLIKTRGQQVTLRCSPISGHKSVSWYQQVLGQGPQFIFQYYEKEERGRGNFPDRFSARQFPNYSSELNVNALLLGDSALYLCASSPGVLGELFFGEGSRLTVL.

V and J are TRBV10-3 and TRBJ2-7; possibly TRBD2 for D (6 bases). The V gene's germline CDR1 is ENHRY and CDR2 SYGVKD. This CDR3 spans 14 amino acids. Trimming left V 9 bases short and J 6 bases short, with 21 bases between. The CDR3 here is CAILSGAAGLEQYF. The CDR3 DNA reads TGTGCCATTCTCTCCGGGGCAGCGGGCCTCGAGCAGTACTTC.

The J gene is TRBJ2-7, the V gene TRBV2, with TRBD1 matching over 7 bases. The CDR3 is made up of 14 amino acids. V trimming: 8 bases; J trimming: 0 bases; junction bases outside the gene matches: 7. Germline CDR1 is SNHLY and CDR2 is FYNNEI. In nucleotides, the CDR3 is TGTGCCAGCGCCCCCGGGACAGCCTCCTACGAGCAGTACTTC. Its translation is CASAPGTASYEQYF.